The 14 T cell receptor beta chains below come from one sample, sequenced in a study of shared clonotypes between healthy human individuals (TCRdb year 2020). The library was built by means of the immunoSEQ multiplex PCR assay. TCRdb stores this immuneACCESS table with in-frame sequences only. Part of the clones is absent; in the studies checked, under half of the shortfall reflects unresolved V genes, and no reason is known for the rest. The sample table holds about 2.3 million clones, of which roughly 93% were seen once. The ten largest make up under 0.45% of the sample. Material for sequencing was naive CD4+ T cells from PBMCs. Explained via the paper, the cell subset or site label denotes: CD45RA+ positively selected. The receptors were sampled from a man between 18 and 29 years old in good health. Some clones in this sample may be carry-over from other donors' samples.

Here the CDR3 reads CASNSLRGGSTYEQYF. In nucleotides, the CDR3 is TGTGCCAGCAACTCTCTTAGGGGAGGTTCGACGTATGAGCAGTACTTC. The V and J genes are TRBV5-6 and TRBJ2-7; possibly TRBD2 for D (6 bases). The CDR3 runs 16 residues. Germline CDR1 is SGHDT and CDR2 is YYEEEE. V lost 6 bases, J lost 7 bases, and 26 bases lay in between.

The sample holds one count of this clone. The chain uses TRBV28 and TRBJ1-6, with TRBD1 matching 7 bases. V shed 2 bases and J 9 bases; nucleotides not matched to a gene: 7. This CDR3 region has 15 residues. Germline V CDR1 and CDR2: MDHEN, SYDVKM. This chain's CDR3 is CASSLRTGVGSPLHF. CDR3 nucleotides: TGTGCCAGCAGTTTAAGGACAGGTGTGGGTTCACCCCTCCACTTT.

With respect to this clone: Other nucleotide sequences in the sample specify the same CDR3. The chain carries TRBV11-3 and TRBJ1-1; no clear D gene. V lost 2 bases and J lost 2, with 9 bases in between. Germline V CDR1 and CDR2: SGHNT, YENEEA. The CDR3 runs 14 residues. The CDR3 nucleotides read TGTGCCAGCAGCTTAACAGCGAGTAACACTGAAGCTTTCTTT. This encodes CASSLTASNTEAFF.

V gene TRBV6-5 combines with J gene TRBJ2-3; D is unresolved. V lost 4 bases and J lost 6, with 8 bases in between. Germline CDR1 reads MNHEY; CDR2 reads SVGAGI. This CDR3 contains 12 residues. The CDR3 loop reads CASSSTFDTQYF. The CDR3 coding sequence is TGTGCCAGCAGTTCAACATTCGATACGCAGTATTTT.

CDR3 in DNA: TGTGCCAGCTCACCATCTGGAGGGAGGAGTAATTACGAGCAGTACTTC. Translation gives CASSPSGGRSNYEQYF. The genes are TRBV18 and TRBJ2-7; D might be TRBD2 (6 bases). Per germline, CDR1 KGHSH and CDR2 LQKENI. The CDR3 has 16 amino acids. Trimming shortened V by 2 bases and J by 4 bases, and 18 bases separated the two germline ends.

The chain carries TRBV5-6 and TRBJ1-2; tentative D call: TRBD1 (5 bases). Germline CDR1 is SGHDT and CDR2 is YYEEEE. This CDR3 region has 14 residues. Trimming took off 3 bases at V and 2 bases at J, with 11 bases between the two ends. CDR3 sequence (DNA): TGTGCCAGCAGCTCCCGGGACGCCAACTATGGCTACACCTTC. It codes for CASSSRDANYGYTF. Complete variable domain (other parts from reference TRBV5-6 and TRBJ1-2): DAGVTQSPTHLIKTRGQQVTLRCSPKSGHDTVSWYQQALGQGPQFIFQYYEEEERQRGNFPDRFSGHQFPNYSSELNVNALLLGDSALYLCASSSRDANYGYTFGSGTRLTVV.

The chain has TRBV18 and TRBJ2-7; TRBD1 might be the D (5 bases). The V gene's germline CDR1 is KGHSH and CDR2 LQKENI. V was trimmed by 0 bases and J by 6 bases, leaving 12 bases between them. The CDR3 spans 14 residues. The CDR3 protein is CASSPPGAVREQYF. The CDR3 DNA is TGTGCCAGCTCACCACCAGGGGCCGTGCGCGAGCAGTACTTC. Complete variable domain (other parts from reference TRBV18 and TRBJ2-7): NAGVMQNPRHLVRRRGQEARLRCSPMKGHSHVYWYRQLPEEGLKFMVYLQKENIIDESGMPKERFSAEFPKEGPSILRIQQVVRGDSAAYFCASSPPGAVREQYFGPGTRLTVT.

This CDR3 reads CASSLRTLSYEQYF. CDR3 nucleotides: TGTGCCAGCAGCCTTCGGACACTCTCCTACGAGCAGTACTTC. The rearrangement uses TRBV2 and TRBJ2-7; D is perhaps TRBD1 (5 bases). Trimming took off 6 bases at V and 0 bases at J, with 12 bases between the two ends. CDR1 and CDR2 (germline): SNHLY, FYNNEI. This CDR3 is built from 14 residues. The whole variable domain, filled in from reference TRBV2 and TRBJ2-7, reads EPEVTQTPSHQVTQMGQEVILRCVPISNHLYFYWYRQILGQKVEFLVSFYNNEISEKSEIFDDQFSVERPDGSNFTLKIRSTKLEDSAMYFCASSLRTLSYEQYFGPGTRLTVT.

V is TRBV7-9 and J is TRBJ2-3; 10 nucleotides agree with TRBD1. The CDR3 consists of 17 residues. V was clipped by 5 bases and J by 2 bases; unmatched bases: 10. From germline, CDR1 is SEHNR and CDR2 FQNEAQ (reference sequence). The CDR3 coding sequence is TGTGCCAGCAGCCCTCTAACCGGGACAGGGGTCACAGATACGCAGTATTTT. Residues: CASSPLTGTGVTDTQYF. Using reference TRBV7-9 and TRBJ2-3 for the parts outside the CDR3, the full variable domain is DTGVSQNPRHKITKRGQNVTFRCDPISEHNRLYWYRQTLGQGPEFLTYFQNEAQLEKSRLLSDRFSAERPKGSFSTLEIQRTEQGDSAMYLCASSPLTGTGVTDTQYFGPGTRLTVL.

This clone appeared a single time. The chain joins TRBV5-6 to TRBJ2-3; D call uncertain. Trimming took off 4 bases at V and 2 bases at J, with 14 bases between the two ends. This CDR3 is 15 amino acids long. The germline V gene has CDR1 SGHDT and CDR2 YYEEEE. CDR3 bases: TGTGCCAGCAGCCCTAGGGTGGGCCCCACAGATACGCAGTATTTT. It yields the protein CASSPRVGPTDTQYF.

A note on this clone: The identical CDR3 is also encoded by other nucleotide sequences in the sample. The chain combines TRBV9 with TRBJ1-1, with 9 bases matching TRBD1. V lost 4 bases, J lost 1 base, and 5 bases stayed unmatched. CDR3 length equals 15 residues. Germline CDR1 is SGDLS and CDR2 is YYNGEE. The CDR3 DNA follows: TGTGCCAGCAGCCCCAGGACAGGGGAGAACACTGAAGCTTTCTTT. It is translated as CASSPRTGENTEAFF. The full variable domain, rest sourced from reference TRBV9 and TRBJ1-1, is DSGVTQTPKHLITATGQRVTLRCSPRSGDLSVYWYQQSLDQGLQFLIQYYNGEERAKGNILERFSAQQFPDLHSELNLSSLELGDSALYFCASSPRTGENTEAFFGQGTRLTVV.

The rearrangement joins TRBV5-1 to TRBJ2-5; 8 bases fit TRBD2. Germline V gene sequence: CDR1 SGHRS, CDR2 YFSETQ. V lost 7 bases, J lost 4 bases, and 6 bases stayed unmatched. CDR3 length: 13 amino acids. CDR3 coding DNA: TGCGCCAGCCAGGGACTAGAGGGAGAGACCCAGTACTTC. Its translation: CASQGLEGETQYF.

V gene TRBV5-4 combines with J gene TRBJ2-4; 8 positions agree with TRBD2. The CDR3 runs to 16 residues. CDR1 is SGHNT, CDR2 YYREEE, per germline (reference sequence). V lost 4 bases and J lost 3; bases outside the gene matches: 9. CDR3 nucleotide sequence: TGTGCCAGCAGCCTCCCGGGAGGGGAGGGCAAAAACATTCAGTACTTC. It encodes CASSLPGGEGKNIQYF.

The chain couples TRBV14 to TRBJ2-5; D unresolved. The V end lost 0 bases, the J end lost 5 bases, and 7 bases lay between the germline ends. From germline, CDR1 is SGHDN and CDR2 FVKESK. The CDR3 is made up of 13 amino acids. CDR3 residues: CASSQEAKETQYF. CDR3 sequence (DNA): TGTGCCAGCAGCCAAGAGGCTAAGGAGACCCAGTACTTC.